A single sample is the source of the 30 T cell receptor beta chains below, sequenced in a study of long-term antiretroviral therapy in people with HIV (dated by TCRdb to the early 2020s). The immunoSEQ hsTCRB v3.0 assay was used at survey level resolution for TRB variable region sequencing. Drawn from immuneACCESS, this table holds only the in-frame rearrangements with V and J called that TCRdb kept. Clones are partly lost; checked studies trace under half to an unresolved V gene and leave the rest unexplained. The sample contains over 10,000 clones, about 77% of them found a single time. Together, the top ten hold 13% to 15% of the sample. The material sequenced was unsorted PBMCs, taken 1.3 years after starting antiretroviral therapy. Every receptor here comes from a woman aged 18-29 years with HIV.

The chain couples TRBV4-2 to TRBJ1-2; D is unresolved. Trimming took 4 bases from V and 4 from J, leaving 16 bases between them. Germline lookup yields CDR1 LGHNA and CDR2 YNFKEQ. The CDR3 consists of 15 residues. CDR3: CASSPYLDSPYGYTF. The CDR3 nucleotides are TGTGCCAGCAGCCCTTACCTGGACTCTCCCTATGGCTACACCTTC.

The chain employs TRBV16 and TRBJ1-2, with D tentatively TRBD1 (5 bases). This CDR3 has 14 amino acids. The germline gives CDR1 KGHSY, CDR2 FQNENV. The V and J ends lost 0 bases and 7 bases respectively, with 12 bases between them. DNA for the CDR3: TGTGCCAGCAGCCAATCCCTAGGGGAGAGTGGCTACACCTTC. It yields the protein CASSQSLGESGYTF.

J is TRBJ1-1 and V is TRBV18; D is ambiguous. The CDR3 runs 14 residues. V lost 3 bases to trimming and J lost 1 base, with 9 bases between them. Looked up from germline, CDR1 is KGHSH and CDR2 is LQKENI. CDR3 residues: CASSPSVGNTEAFF. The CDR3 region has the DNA TGTGCCAGCTCACCCTCGGTCGGGAACACTGAAGCTTTCTTT.

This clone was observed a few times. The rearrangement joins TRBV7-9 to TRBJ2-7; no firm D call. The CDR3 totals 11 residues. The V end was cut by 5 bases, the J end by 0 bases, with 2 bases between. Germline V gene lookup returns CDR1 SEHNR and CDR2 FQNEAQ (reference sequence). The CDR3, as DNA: TGTGCCAGCAGCCCCTCCTACGAGCAGTACTTC. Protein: CASSPSYEQYF.

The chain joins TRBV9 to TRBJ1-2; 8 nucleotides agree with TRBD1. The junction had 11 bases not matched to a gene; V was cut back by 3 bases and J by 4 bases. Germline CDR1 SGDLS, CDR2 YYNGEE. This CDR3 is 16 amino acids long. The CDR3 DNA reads TGTGCCAGCAGCGGGGCCCCTCGTGACAGGGGCTATGGCTACACCTTC. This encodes CASSGAPRDRGYGYTF.

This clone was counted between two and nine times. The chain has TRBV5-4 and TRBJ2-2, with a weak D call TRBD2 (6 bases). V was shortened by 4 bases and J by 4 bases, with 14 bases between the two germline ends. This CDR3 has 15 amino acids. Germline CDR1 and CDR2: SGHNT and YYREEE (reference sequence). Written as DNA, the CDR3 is TGTGCCAGCAGCACGGGGACTGCCATCACCGGGGAGCTGTTTTTT. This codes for CASSTGTAITGELFF.

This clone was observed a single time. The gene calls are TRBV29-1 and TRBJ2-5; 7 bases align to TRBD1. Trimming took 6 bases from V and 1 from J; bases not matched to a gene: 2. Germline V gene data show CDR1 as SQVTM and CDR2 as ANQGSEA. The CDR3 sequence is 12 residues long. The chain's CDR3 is CSVGQSQETQYF. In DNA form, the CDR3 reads TGCAGCGTGGGACAGTCCCAAGAGACCCAGTACTTC.

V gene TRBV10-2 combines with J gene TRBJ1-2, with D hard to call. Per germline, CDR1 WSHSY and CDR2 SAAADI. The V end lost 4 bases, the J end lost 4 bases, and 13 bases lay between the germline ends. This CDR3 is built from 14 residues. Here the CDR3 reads CASSGSYTFYGYTF. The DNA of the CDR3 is TGCGCCAGCAGTGGTTCGTACACCTTCTATGGCTACACCTTC.

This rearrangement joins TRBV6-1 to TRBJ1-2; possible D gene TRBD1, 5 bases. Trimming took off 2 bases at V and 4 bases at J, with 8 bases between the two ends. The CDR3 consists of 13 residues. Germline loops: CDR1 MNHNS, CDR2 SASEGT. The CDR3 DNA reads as TGTGCCAGCAGTGAAAGACAGCCCTATGGCTACACCTTC. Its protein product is CASSERQPYGYTF.

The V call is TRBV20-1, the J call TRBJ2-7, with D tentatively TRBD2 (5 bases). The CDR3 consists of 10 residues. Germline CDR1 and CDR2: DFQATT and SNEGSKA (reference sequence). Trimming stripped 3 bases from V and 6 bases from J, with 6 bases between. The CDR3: CSARRVEQYF. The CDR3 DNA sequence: TGCAGTGCTAGGAGGGTCGAGCAGTACTTC.

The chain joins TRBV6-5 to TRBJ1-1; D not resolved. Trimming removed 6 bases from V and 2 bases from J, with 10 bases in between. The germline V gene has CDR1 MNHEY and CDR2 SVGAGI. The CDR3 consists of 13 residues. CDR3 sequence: CASSLQVNTEAFF. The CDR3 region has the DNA TGTGCCAGCAGCCTACAAGTCAACACTGAAGCTTTCTTT.

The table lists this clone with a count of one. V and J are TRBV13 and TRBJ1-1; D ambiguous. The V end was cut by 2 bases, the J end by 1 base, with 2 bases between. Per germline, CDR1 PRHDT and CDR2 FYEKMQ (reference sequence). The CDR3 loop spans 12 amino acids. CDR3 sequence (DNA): TGTGCCAGCAGCTTAACGAACACTGAAGCTTTCTTT. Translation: CASSLTNTEAFF.

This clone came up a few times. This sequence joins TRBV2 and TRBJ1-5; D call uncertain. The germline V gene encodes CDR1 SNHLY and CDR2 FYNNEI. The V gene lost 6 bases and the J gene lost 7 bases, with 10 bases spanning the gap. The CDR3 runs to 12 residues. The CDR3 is CASRAHDQPQHF. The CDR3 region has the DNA TGTGCCAGCAGGGCCCACGACCAGCCCCAGCATTTT.

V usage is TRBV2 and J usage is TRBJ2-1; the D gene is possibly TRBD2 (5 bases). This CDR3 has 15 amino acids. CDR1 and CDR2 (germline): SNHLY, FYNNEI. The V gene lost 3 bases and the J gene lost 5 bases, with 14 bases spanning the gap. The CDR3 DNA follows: TGTGCCAGCAGTGACGCCATACGTAGCGACAATGAGCAGTTCTTC. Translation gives CASSDAIRSDNEQFF.

Here the CDR3 DNA reads TGTGCCAGCAGCTGGGACAGGGACCAAAATTCACCCCTCCACTTT. Encoded protein: CASSWDRDQNSPLHF. This rearrangement joins TRBV6-5 to TRBJ1-6; 9 bases fit TRBD1. This CDR3 comprises 15 residues. Unmatched junction bases numbered 7, after V lost 6 bases and J lost 7 bases. Germline CDR1 reads MNHEY; CDR2 reads SVGAGI.

The CDR3 spells CASSPTLAGFEQFF. CDR3 nucleotide sequence: TGTGCCAGCAGCCCGACCTTAGCGGGATTTGAGCAGTTCTTC. The chain couples TRBV28 to TRBJ2-1; 8 nucleotides line up with TRBD2. The CDR3 contains 14 residues. Per germline, CDR1 MDHEN and CDR2 SYDVKM. V lost 6 bases and J lost 9; bases outside the gene matches: 10.

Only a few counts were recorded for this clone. CDR3: CASSQDSWDSPLHF. DNA for the CDR3: TGCGCCAGCAGCCAAGATTCATGGGATTCACCCCTCCACTTT. The chain has TRBV4-3 and TRBJ1-6; D is uncertain. V lost 0 bases and J 8 bases, leaving 8 bases between the germline ends. The germline V gene encodes CDR1 LGHNA and CDR2 YSLEER. The CDR3 extends over 14 amino acids.

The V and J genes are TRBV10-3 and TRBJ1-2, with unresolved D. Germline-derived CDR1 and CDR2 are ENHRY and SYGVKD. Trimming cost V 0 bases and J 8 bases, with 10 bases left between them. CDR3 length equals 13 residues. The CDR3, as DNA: TGTGCCATCAGTGAGTCGCAAGTGCGGGGCTACACCTTC. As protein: CAISESQVRGYTF.

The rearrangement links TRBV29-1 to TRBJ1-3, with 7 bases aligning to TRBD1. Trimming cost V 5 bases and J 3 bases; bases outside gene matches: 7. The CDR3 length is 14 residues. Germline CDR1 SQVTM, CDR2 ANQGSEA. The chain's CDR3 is CSVQGGMLGNTIYF. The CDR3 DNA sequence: TGCAGCGTTCAGGGGGGGATGCTTGGAAACACCATATATTTT.

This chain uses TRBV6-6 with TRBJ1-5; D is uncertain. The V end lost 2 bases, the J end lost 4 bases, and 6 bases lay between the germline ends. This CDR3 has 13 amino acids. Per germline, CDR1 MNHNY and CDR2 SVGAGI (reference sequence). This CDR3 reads CASSYVQNQPQHF. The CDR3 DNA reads TGTGCCAGCAGTTACGTCCAAAATCAGCCCCAGCATTTT.

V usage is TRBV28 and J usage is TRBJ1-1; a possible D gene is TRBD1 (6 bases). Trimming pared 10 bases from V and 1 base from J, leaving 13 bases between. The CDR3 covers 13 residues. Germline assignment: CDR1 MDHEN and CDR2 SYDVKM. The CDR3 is CAISGTPNTEAFF. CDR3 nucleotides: TGTGCCATCTCCGGGACACCGAACACTGAAGCTTTCTTT. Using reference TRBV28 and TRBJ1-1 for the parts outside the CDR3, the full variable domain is DVKVTQSSRYLVKRTGEKVFLECVQDMDHENMFWYRQDPGLGLRLIYFSYDVKMKEKGDIPEGYSVSREKKERFSLILESASTNQTSMYLCAISGTPNTEAFFGQGTRLTVV.

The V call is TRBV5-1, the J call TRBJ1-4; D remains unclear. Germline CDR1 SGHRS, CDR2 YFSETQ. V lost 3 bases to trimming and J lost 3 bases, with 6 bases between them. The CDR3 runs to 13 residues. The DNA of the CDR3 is TGCGCCAGCAGCTGGAACTCTAATGAAAAACTGTTTTTT. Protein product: CASSWNSNEKLFF.

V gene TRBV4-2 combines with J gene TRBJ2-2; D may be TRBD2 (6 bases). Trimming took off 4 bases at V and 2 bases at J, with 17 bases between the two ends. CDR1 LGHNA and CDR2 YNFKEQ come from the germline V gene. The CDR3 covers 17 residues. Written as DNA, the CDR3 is TGTGCCAGCAGCCCCACCGGGGTTAGCGGTAACACCGGGGAGCTGTTTTTT. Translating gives CASSPTGVSGNTGELFF.

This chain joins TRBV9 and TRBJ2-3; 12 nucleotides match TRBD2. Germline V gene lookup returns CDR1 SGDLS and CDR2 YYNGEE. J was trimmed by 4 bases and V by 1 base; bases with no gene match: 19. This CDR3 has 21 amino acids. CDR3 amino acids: CASSVRFGTILAGGSADTQYF. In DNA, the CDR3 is TGTGCCAGCAGCGTAAGGTTCGGAACTATCCTAGCGGGAGGGTCGGCAGATACGCAGTATTTT.

The chain's CDR3 is CASSSGNVYNEQFF. CDR3 DNA sequence: TGTGCCAGCAGCTCGGGGAACGTTTACAATGAGCAGTTCTTC. The chain carries TRBV7-9 and TRBJ2-1, with a weak D call TRBD2 (5 bases). Looked up from germline, CDR1 is SEHNR and CDR2 is FQNEAQ (reference sequence). The CDR3 totals 14 residues. V was shortened by 4 bases and J by 4 bases, with 11 bases between the two germline ends.

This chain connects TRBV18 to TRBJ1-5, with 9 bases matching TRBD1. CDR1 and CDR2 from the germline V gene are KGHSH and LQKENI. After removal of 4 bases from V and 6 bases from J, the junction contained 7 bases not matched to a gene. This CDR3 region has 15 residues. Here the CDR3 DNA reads TGTGCCAGCTCACGGGGACAGGGTAGGGGTCAGCCCCAGCATTTT. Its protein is CASSRGQGRGQPQHF.

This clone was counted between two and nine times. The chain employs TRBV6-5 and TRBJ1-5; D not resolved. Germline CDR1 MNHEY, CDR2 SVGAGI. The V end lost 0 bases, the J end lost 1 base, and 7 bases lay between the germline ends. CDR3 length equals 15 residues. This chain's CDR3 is CASSYSAGSNQPQHF. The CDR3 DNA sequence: TGTGCCAGCAGTTACTCAGCGGGGAGCAATCAGCCCCAGCATTTT.

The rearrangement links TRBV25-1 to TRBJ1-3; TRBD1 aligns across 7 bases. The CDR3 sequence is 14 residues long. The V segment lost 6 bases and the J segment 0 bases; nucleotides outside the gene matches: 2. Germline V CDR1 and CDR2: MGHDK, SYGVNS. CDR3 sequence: CASSRDSSGNTIYF. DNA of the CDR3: TGTGCCAGCAGCCGGGACAGCTCTGGAAACACCATATATTTT. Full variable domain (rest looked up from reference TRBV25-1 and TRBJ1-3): EADIYQTPRYLVIGTGKKITLECSQTMGHDKMYWYQQDPGMELHLIHYSYGVNSTEKGDLSSESTVSRIRTEHFPLTLESARPSHTSQYLCASSRDSSGNTIYFGEGSWLTVV.

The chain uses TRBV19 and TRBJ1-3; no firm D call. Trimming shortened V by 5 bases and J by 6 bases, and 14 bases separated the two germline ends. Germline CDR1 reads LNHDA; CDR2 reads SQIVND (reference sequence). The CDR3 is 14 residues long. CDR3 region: CASSYSRVSNTIYF. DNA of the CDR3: TGTGCCAGTAGTTATTCCCGGGTCTCAAACACCATATATTTT.

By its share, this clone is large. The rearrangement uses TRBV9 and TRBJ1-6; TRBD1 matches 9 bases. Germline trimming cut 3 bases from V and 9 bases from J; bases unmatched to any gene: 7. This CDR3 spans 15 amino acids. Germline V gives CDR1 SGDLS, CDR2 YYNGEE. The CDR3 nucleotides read TGTGCCAGCAGCGCGTCGGGACAGGGTGGTTCACCCCTCCACTTT. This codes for CASSASGQGGSPLHF.